These 12 T cell receptor beta chains were all obtained from the same sample, sequenced in a study of post-analysis software for immune sequencing data. Study-wide results and limits: Controls had lower frequencies than patients of four or five TRBV segments, which included TRBV5-6, TRBV5-1 and TRBV20-1.

Presence of unique molecular identifiers characterized the TCR beta cDNA libraries. TCRdb re-analysed the PCR reads in MiXCR, keeping a single row per CDR3 protein. The table includes about 560,000 distinct CDR3 sequences, roughly 46% detected once. No antigen is known for these receptors. Sequencing used blood. The source is a girl aged 10-17 years with multiple sclerosis.

This clonotype was seen only once. This chain joins TRBV12-3 or TRBV12-4 and TRBJ2-5; D uncertain. The CDR3 extends over 17 amino acids. The V gene lost 4 bases and the J gene lost 2 bases, with 20 bases spanning the gap. The CDR3 DNA is TGTGCCAGCAGTTCCCTCGAGACGGCCGGGTTTCAAGAGACCCAGTACTTC. It encodes CASSSLETAGFQETQYF.

This chain connects TRBV5-1 to TRBJ2-3, with 12 positions matching TRBD2. This CDR3 comprises 18 residues. V gave up 3 bases and J gave up 2 bases; unmatched junction bases: 10. Germline values: CDR1 SGHRS, CDR2 YFSETQ. This chain's CDR3 is CASSSGLAGTTHTDTQYF. CDR3 in DNA: TGCGCCAGCAGCTCAGGACTAGCGGGGACAACCCACACAGATACGCAGTATTTT.

The chain combines TRBV6-2 or TRBV6-3 with TRBJ1-1; 9 bases line up with TRBD1. Unmatched junction bases numbered 11, after V lost 8 bases and J lost 1 base. The germline gives CDR1 MNHEY, CDR2 SVGEGT. CDR3 size: 16 residues. The CDR3 DNA reads as TGTGCCAGCGGACGTCTTACAGGGGGCTGGAACACTGAAGCTTTCTTT. Translated, it gives CASGRLTGGWNTEAFF.

Of note for this clonotype: This CDR3 fails to terminate in the conserved phenylalanine or tryptophan, so it likely reflects a read error. This sequence joins TRBV12-3 or TRBV12-4 and TRBJ2-1, with 14 bases aligning to TRBD2. Trimming took 7 bases from V and 7 from J; bases not matched to a gene: 12. CDR3 length: 17 residues. The CDR3 nucleotides read TGTGCCAGCATAGACCTCCCGGGACTAGCGGGAGCGAATGAGCAGTTCTCC. Amino acids: CASIDLPGLAGANEQFS.

This rearrangement joins TRBV12-3 or TRBV12-4 to TRBJ1-2; maybe TRBD1 (5 bases). The CDR3 has 14 residues. V shed 0 bases and J shed 8 bases, with 13 bases lying between them. CDR3 residues: CASSLAHRGSGYTF. The DNA for the CDR3 is TGTGCCAGCAGTTTAGCGCATAGGGGTAGCGGCTACACCTTC.

The V gene is TRBV14, the J gene TRBJ2-3; TRBD2 might be the D (5 bases). Germline CDR1 is SGHDN and CDR2 is FVKESK. The V and J ends lost 5 bases and 11 bases respectively, with 11 bases between them. The CDR3 is made up of 11 amino acids. The CDR3 loop reads CASSSGRLQYF. CDR3 DNA: TGTGCCAGCAGCAGCGGCAGGCTGCAGTATTTT.

This clonotype has only a few counts. The gene calls are TRBV12-3 or TRBV12-4 and TRBJ2-3; D remains ambiguous. CDR3 length: 14 amino acids. V lost 4 bases and J lost 6, with 14 bases in between. The CDR3 DNA reads as TGTGCCAGCAGTTCGACTCCAATTAGGGATACGCAGTATTTT. It is translated as CASSSTPIRDTQYF.

J is TRBJ1-6 and V is TRBV10-3, with TRBD1 as a possible D gene (5 bases). The V and J ends lost 3 bases and 6 bases respectively, with 9 bases between them. Germline CDR1 ENHRY, CDR2 SYGVKD. This CDR3 is 14 amino acids long. CDR3 sequence (DNA): TGTGCCATCAGTGACAGGGAGGGTAATTCACCCCTCCACTTT. The encoded protein is CAISDREGNSPLHF.

V usage is TRBV20-1 and J usage is TRBJ2-5; weak D call: TRBD2 (6 bases). The germline V gene has CDR1 DFQATT and CDR2 SNEGSKA (reference sequence). This CDR3 has 14 residues. The V end was cut by 5 bases, the J end by 2 bases, with 15 bases between. CDR3 nucleotides: TGCAGTGCTTTTGTCCCGGGGACTCAAGAGACCCAGTACTTC. Its protein is CSAFVPGTQETQYF.

In its sample, this clonotype was seen a few times. This rearrangement joins TRBV20-1 to TRBJ2-1, with 10 positions matching TRBD2. After removal of 1 base from V and 6 bases from J, the junction contained 9 bases not matched to a gene. This CDR3 is built from 16 residues. Germline loops: CDR1 DFQATT, CDR2 SNEGSKA (reference sequence). The CDR3 nucleotides are TGCAGTGCTAGAGGCCGGACTAGCGGTTCTCCCAATGAGCAGTTCTTC. It translates to CSARGRTSGSPNEQFF.

The rearrangement joins TRBV3-1 to TRBJ1-1; no clear D gene. The ends were cut back, 1 base at V and 3 bases at J, with 9 bases in the middle. Germline V gives CDR1 LGHDT, CDR2 YNNKEL (reference sequence). CDR3 length equals 14 residues. Here the CDR3 reads CASSQVLHDTEAFF. CDR3 bases: TGTGCCAGCAGCCAAGTTCTGCACGACACTGAAGCTTTCTTT. The complete variable domain, with remaining parts taken from reference TRBV3-1 and TRBJ1-1, reads DTAVSQTPKYLVTQMGNDKSIKCEQNLGHDTMYWYKQDSKKFLKIMFSYNNKELIINETVPNRFSPKSPDKAHLNLHINSLELGDSAVYFCASSQVLHDTEAFFGQGTRLTVV.

V and J are TRBV29-1 and TRBJ2-7; the D call may be TRBD1 or TRBD2 (6 bases each). The germline CDR1 and CDR2 sequences are SQVTM and ANQGSEA. The CDR3 extends over 13 amino acids. Trimming removed 8 bases from V and 5 bases from J, with 19 bases in between. The CDR3 reads CSSKGGTGDEQYF. The CDR3 region has the DNA TGCAGCTCCAAGGGGGGCACCGGGGACGAGCAGTACTTC.